This T cell receptor beta chain was found in a study of blood T cell repertoires in COVID-19. The CDR3 is made up of 14 amino acids. Unmatched junction bases numbered 6, after V lost 4 bases and J lost 8 bases. The germline V gene encodes CDR1 MDHEN and CDR2 SYDVKM. Generated by immunoSEQ multiplex PCR, the TCRdb table keeps only in-frame clones and is missing some. This table has about 220,000 clones, about 80% appearing once. This clone was observed a single time. What was sequenced was PBMCs or T cells enriched from blood (not recorded which). The chain combines TRBV28 with TRBJ1-2; 11 positions match TRBD1. The clonotype originates from a woman in her 40s with acute COVID-19. The CDR3 DNA reads as TGTGCCAGCAGTTCGGACAGGGGGCGCGAGGGCTACACCTTC. Translated: CASSSDRGREGYTF.